This T cell receptor beta chain was found in a study of graft-versus-host responses after intestinal transplantation (dated by TCRdb to the early 2020s). Regarding the research as a whole: The transplants that recipients received were multivisceral, liver-intestinal, or isolated intestinal. All recipients received anti-thymocyte globulin induction followed by maintenance tacrolimus and steroids for about three years. After intestinal transplantation, graft-versus-host and host-versus-graft alloreactive T cell clones were followed in the graft, circulation and bone marrow using bulk TCR-beta CDR3 sequencing. Alloreactive clones were identified by sequencing pre-transplant mixed lymphocyte reaction products and comparing these products with unstimulated pre-transplant donor and recipient T cells. Of the roughly 24 intestinal transplant recipients enrolled in the cohort, one of whom was a retransplant, a few patients without pretransplant specimens were excluded. Donor T cell macrochimerism was defined as a peak of at least 4% donor T cells among recipient peripheral blood mononuclear cells. Rather than being sequenced by the commercial service, samples from a few later patients were sequenced in-house on an Illumina MiSeq and processed with MiXCR.

Preparation of the library involved the immunoSEQ multiplex PCR assay. For most patients, genomic DNA was isolated using the Qiagen DNeasy Blood and Tissue Kit and was shipped frozen to Adaptive Biotechnologies for TCR sequencing. For most patients, genomic DNA was subjected to high-throughput TCR-beta CDR3 sequencing by Adaptive Biotechnologies. The paper's data handling went like this. Adaptive's ImmunoSEQ software was the source of the TCR sequencing data for 18 patients, while a few other patients were processed with MiXCR and VDJtools. To correct CD4 versus CD8 sorting errors, any sequence found in both subsets at a frequency ratio below 5:1 was removed. CDR3 nucleotide sequences shared between donor and recipient were removed because the origin of such sequences could not be assigned. To be classed as alloreactive, a clone needed at least 2-fold expansion over unstimulated cells and a minimum CFSE-low frequency of 0.002% (template counts) or 0.001% (read counts). Mappable clones were those detected in sequenced pre-transplant spleen, lymph node, or MLR CFSE-low populations of the donor or recipient. Cumulative frequency of alloreactive clones was calculated as a percentage of all sequences weighted by copy number. TCRdb stores this immuneACCESS table with in-frame sequences only. Part of the clones is absent; in the studies checked, under half of the shortfall reflects unresolved V genes, and no reason is known for the rest. The DNA gave D and trimming, while V, J and clone size come from that table. This sample lists 95,000 to 130,000 clones; approximately 90% were detected once. The ten largest clones add up to about 0.18% of the sample.

This sample's time point label indicates: cells obtained before transplantation from donor or recipient. CD3+CD4+ and CD3+CD8+ populations were FACS-sorted from unstimulated pre-transplant donor and recipient cells taken from spleen or lymph nodes. The V end gives up 7 bases and the J end 5 bases, leaving 14 bases in the junction not matched to a gene. The germline V gene provides CDR1 SNHLY and CDR2 FYNNEI. Its CDR3 holds 16 amino acids, cysteine through phenylalanine. The entry retains the CDR3 DNA only, 48 bases that are in frame from base 1. Results and caveats for the whole study, not just this receptor: Conclusions were limited by the relatively low number and heterogeneity of intestinal transplant patients. In the allografts of patients with donor T cell macrochimerism, GvH to HvG T cell clonal ratios were high. Early after transplant, peak levels of circulating GvH clones were found to be associated with declines in HvG clones. GvH clones were found in recipient bone marrow, and some of the GvH clones appeared earlier in ileal mucosa or blood, which is consistent with an intestinal mucosal origin.

In regard to this clone: Its target antigen remains unknown. Base qualities were left out, and no much larger clone turns up one base away.

The rearrangement combines TRBV2 with TRBJ2-7; TRBD2 agrees with 10 junctional bases. This material consisted of unstimulated CD4+ T cells sorted from spleen or lymph node cells, taken before intestinal transplant. This clonotype originated in a human donor who received an intestinal transplant. The DNA sequence is given as TGTGCCAGCACCGGGCCGGCTAGCGGGAGTAACAACGAGCAGTACTTC. This codes for CASTGPASGSNNEQYF.